This T cell receptor (beta chain) appears in the sequencing data of a study of cytomegalovirus exposure and HLA in healthy donors. V lost 7 bases and J lost 6; bases outside the gene matches: 14. The germline V gene has CDR1 MNHEY and CDR2 SVGAGI. The CDR3 length is 15 residues. The PCR used 60 Vbeta and 13 Jbeta primers. As handled by the study authors: The count from a later analysis was about 80 million unique TCR beta chains, some 10 million of them shared. Here immunoSEQ multiplex PCR was the method, and the copy in TCRdb shows in-frame clones only, minus some. V and J calls and clone size are those listed in that table; D and trimming were worked out from the DNA. The sample contains fewer than 300,000 clones, 75% to 90% of which appear only once.

The sequence came from a girl aged 2-10 years in good health and CMV-seronegative. The rearrangement joins TRBV6-5 to TRBJ2-7; 8 bases map to TRBD2. The source material was PBMCs. The DNA for the CDR3 is TGTGCCAGCATGCCGACGACTAGGACTAGCTTCGAGCAGTACTTC. It yields the protein CASMPTTRTSFEQYF.